This T cell receptor beta chain emerged from a study of T cells in Graves' hyperthyroidism and ophthalmopathy. Study background: Before treatment of any kind, peripheral blood was taken at initial diagnosis.

This clonotype was counted many times. Using RNA transcripts as the source, TCR beta CDR3 regions were amplified. First-round RT-PCR with HTBI primers amplified the TCR CDR3 region. TCRdb analysed the multiplex PCR reads with MiXCR anew, one entry per CDR3 protein. Among more than 300,000 distinct CDR3 sequences listed, 13% were seen once. V lost 6 bases, J lost 0 bases, and 7 bases lay in between. CDR1 and CDR2 (germline): ENHRY, SYGVKD. This CDR3 contains 13 residues. Graves' hyperthyroidism showing no ophthalmopathy progression within 18 months was considered stable. It was uncontrolled infection, other autoimmune disease, pregnancy or lactation that excluded patients.

The TCR originated in a woman aged 18-35 years with Graves' hyperthyroidism. This chain uses TRBV10-3 with TRBJ2-3; D is undetermined. The sample consisted of blood. CDR3 coding DNA: TGTGCCATCAGCAGAAAGAGCACAGATACGCAGTATTTT. Protein product: CAISRKSTDTQYF.